This T cell receptor (beta chain) was captured by sequencing in a study of T cells in Graves' hyperthyroidism and ophthalmopathy. CDR1 MNHEY and CDR2 SVGEGT come from the germline V gene. CDR3 length: 15 residues. Between the trimmed V and J ends, which lost 10 bases and 0 bases, there was a span of 18 bases. Amplification targeted TCR beta CDR3 regions from RNA transcripts. The HTBI set primed first-round TCR CDR3 RT-PCR. A single record per CDR3 protein comes from TCRdb applying MiXCR to the multiplex PCR reads. The data show approximately 630,000 distinct CDR3 sequences, around 15% seen once. This clonotype was recorded a few times. This sequence may be a read error, since a much larger clone differs from it by one base.

The specimen sequenced was blood. J is TRBJ1-1 and V is TRBV6-2 or TRBV6-3; D perhaps matches TRBD1 (6 bases). The sequence was obtained from a woman in her 30s with Graves' hyperthyroidism. CDR3 DNA sequence: TGTGCCACAGAAGACGAGGGGGGAGTGAACACTGAAGCTTTCTTT. Its translation is CATEDEGGVNTEAFF.